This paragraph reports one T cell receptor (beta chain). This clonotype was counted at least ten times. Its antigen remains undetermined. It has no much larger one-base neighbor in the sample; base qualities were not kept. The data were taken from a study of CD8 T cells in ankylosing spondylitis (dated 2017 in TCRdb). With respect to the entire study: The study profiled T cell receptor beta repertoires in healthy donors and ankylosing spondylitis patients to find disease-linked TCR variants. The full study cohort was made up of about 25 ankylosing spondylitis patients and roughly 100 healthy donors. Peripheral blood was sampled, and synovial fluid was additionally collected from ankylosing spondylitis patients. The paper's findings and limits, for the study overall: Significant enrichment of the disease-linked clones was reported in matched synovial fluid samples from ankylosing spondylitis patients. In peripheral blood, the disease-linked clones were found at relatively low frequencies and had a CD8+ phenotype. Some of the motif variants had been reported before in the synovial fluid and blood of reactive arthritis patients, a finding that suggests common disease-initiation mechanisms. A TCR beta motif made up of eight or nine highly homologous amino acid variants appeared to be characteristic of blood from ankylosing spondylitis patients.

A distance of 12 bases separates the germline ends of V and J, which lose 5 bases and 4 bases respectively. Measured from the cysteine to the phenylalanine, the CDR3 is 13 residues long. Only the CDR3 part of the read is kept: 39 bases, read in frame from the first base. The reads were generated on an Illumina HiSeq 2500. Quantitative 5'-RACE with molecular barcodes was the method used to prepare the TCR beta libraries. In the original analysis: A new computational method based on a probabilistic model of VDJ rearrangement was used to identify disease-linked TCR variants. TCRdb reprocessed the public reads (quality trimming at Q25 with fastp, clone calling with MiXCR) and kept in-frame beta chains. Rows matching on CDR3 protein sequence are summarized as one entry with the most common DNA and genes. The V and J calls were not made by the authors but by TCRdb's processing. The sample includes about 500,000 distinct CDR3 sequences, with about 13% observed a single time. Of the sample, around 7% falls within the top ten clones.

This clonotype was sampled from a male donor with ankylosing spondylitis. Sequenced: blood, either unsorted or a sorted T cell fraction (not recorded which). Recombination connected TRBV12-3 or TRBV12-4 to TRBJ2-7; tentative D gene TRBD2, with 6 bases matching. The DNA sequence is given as TGTGCCAGCAGTACGGGACTTGAGTACGAGCAGTACTTC. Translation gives CASSTGLEYEQYF.